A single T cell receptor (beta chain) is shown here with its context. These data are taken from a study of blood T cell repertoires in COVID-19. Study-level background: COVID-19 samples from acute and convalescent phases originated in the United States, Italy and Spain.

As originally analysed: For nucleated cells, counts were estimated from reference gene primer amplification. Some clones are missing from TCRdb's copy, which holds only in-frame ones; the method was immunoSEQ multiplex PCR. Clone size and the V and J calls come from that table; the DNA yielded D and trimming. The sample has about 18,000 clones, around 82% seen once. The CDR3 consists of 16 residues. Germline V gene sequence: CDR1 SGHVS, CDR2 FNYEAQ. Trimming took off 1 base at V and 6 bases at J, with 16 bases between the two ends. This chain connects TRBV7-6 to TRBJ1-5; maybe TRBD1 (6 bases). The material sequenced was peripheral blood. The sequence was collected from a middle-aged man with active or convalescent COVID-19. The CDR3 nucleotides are TGTGCCAGCAGCTTAGAAAGTTCAGGGGCCGGTCAGCCCCAGCATTTT. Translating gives CASSLESSGAGQPQHF.